Listed below are T cell receptor beta chains from one sample, sequenced in a study of blood T cell repertoires in COVID-19. The method was immunoSEQ multiplex PCR; TCRdb's version includes in-frame clones alone and lacks a portion of them. The sample contains some 330,000 clones, roughly 86% of which appear only once. Material: PBMCs or T cells enriched from blood (not recorded which). The source of these receptors is a man aged 35 to 55 in a cohort exposed to, infected with or recovered from COVID-19 (not recorded which). The CDR3 runs from the conserved cysteine through the conserved F or W. The D gene is left open where the match is weak. Some rows have no size entry. The others give once, few or many, or a class for an expanded clone.

abundance | j_gene | d_gene | v_gene | CDR3nt | CDR3aa
. | TRBJ2-2 | TRBD2 | TRBV11-2 | TGTGCCAGCAGCCAACTAGCGGGAGGTAGTACCGGGGAGCTGTTTTTT | CASSQLAGGSTGELFF
. | TRBJ2-3 | TRBD1 | TRBV28 | TGTGCCAGCAGTTCGGGACAGGGCACAGATACGCAGTATTTT | CASSSGQGTDTQYF
. | TRBJ1-5 | . | TRBV5-1 | TGCGCCAGCAGCCCTTCTACCAATCAGCCCCAGCATTTT | CASSPSTNQPQHF
once | TRBJ2-1 | TRBD2 | TRBV28 | TGTGCCCGACGTCCCGGGACTAGCGGGACGGGACTATACAATGAGCAGTTCTTC | CARRPGTSGTGLYNEQFF
. | TRBJ1-2 | . | TRBV30 | TGTGCCTGGAGTACCCCGACAGATGCGGCTGGCTACACCTTC | CAWSTPTDAAGYTF
once | TRBJ1-2 | TRBD1 | TRBV6-5 | TGTGCCAGCAGTTACTCTTTGCTAAGGACAGGGGATGGCTACACCTTC | CASSYSLLRTGDGYTF
. | TRBJ1-2 | TRBD1 | TRBV18 | TGTGCCAGCTCACATTCTCTTCGGGACAGGGCCTATGGCTACACCTTC | CASSHSLRDRAYGYTF
. | TRBJ1-6 | TRBD1 | TRBV2 | TGTGCCAGCAGTGACAGGGGGCCTGGTTCACCCCTCCACTTT | CASSDRGPGSPLHF
. | TRBJ2-5 | TRBD1 | TRBV5-1 | TGCGCCAGCAGCTCCCGGACAGGGCTCGAGGCAACCCAGACCCAGTACTTC | CASSSRTGLEATQTQYF
. | TRBJ1-5 | . | TRBV7-8 | TGTGCCAGCAGCTTAGACCCGCAGGCGCAGTATAGCAATCAGCCCCAGCATTTT | CASSLDPQAQYSNQPQHF
. | TRBJ1-3 | . | TRBV4-1 | TGCGCCAGCAGACGAGATGGGGCCAGCTCTGGAAACACCATATATTTT | CASRRDGASSGNTIYF
. | TRBJ1-6 | TRBD1 | TRBV27 | TGTGCCAGCAGCAAATACCGGGACAGGGATTCACCCCTCCACTTT | CASSKYRDRDSPLHF
. | TRBJ1-1 | . | TRBV27 | TGTGCCAGCAGTGTCAGGGGCACTGAAGCTTTCTTT | CASSVRGTEAFF
. | TRBJ1-1 | . | TRBV18 | TGTGCCAGCTCACCACGGGGGGGGCCGGGCACTGAAGCTTTCTTT | CASSPRGGPGTEAFF
. | TRBJ2-1 | TRBD2 | TRBV7-8 | TGTGCCAGCAGCTTAACTAGCGGGAGGGCCGCTGAGCAGTTCTTC | CASSLTSGRAAEQFF